Listed below are T cell receptor beta chains from one sample, sequenced in a study of blood T cell repertoires in COVID-19. TCRdb's table, derived via immunoSEQ multiplex PCR, lists solely in-frame clones and lacks some. This sample carries a few hundred thousand clones, roughly 85% of them seen once, and the ten largest clones take approximately 12%. Sequenced material: peripheral blood. These receptors were obtained from a woman younger than 35 who had recovered from COVID-19. Each CDR3 is given without its conserved first and last residue.

CDR3: ASSPRQGNEKLF; V: TRBV5-4; length: 12
CDR3: ASSLAEGQGNEKLF; V: TRBV4-1; length: 14
CDR3: ATSLTSGSYNEQF; V: TRBV15; length: 13
CDR3: ASSTDRILYEQY; V: TRBV7-9; length: 12
CDR3: ASSVSPDRGGDEQF; V: TRBV9; length: 14
CDR3: ASSVEARSNEQF; V: TRBV9; length: 12
CDR3: ASSHGQILDEAF; V: TRBV4-1; length: 12
CDR3: ASSLELAGVVSEQF; V: TRBV7-6; length: 14
CDR3: ASRGQGSPEAF; V: TRBV6-4; length: 11
CDR3: ATSIYRGDYEQY; V: TRBV15; length: 12
CDR3: AWSVRWASGPTDTQY; V: TRBV30; length: 15
CDR3: ATSRGQAAYEQY; V: TRBV15; length: 12
CDR3: ASSLTGFAGDTQY; V: TRBV9; length: 13
CDR3: ASSQKRAPDTQY; V: TRBV4-3; length: 12
CDR3: ASSPDSGNTDTQY; V: TRBV6-6; length: 13